These 8 T cell receptor beta chains came from one sample sequenced in a study of T cells in Graves' hyperthyroidism and ophthalmopathy. Amplification yielded TCR beta CDR3 regions, with RNA transcripts as the source. HTBI primers were used for first-round RT-PCR of the TCR CDR3. TCRdb recomputed calls from the multiplex PCR reads with MiXCR, one row per CDR3 protein. Among 200,000 to 250,000 distinct CDR3 sequences listed, around 19% were seen once. The specimen sequenced was blood. Every receptor here comes from a man aged 35 to 55 with Graves' hyperthyroidism.

This clonotype was recorded at least ten times. The CDR3 nucleotides are TGTGCCAGCAGCTTGGGGGTGCCGTCGGTAGACTTCTTT. Encoded protein: CASSLGVPSVDFF. This chain joins TRBV11-2 and TRBJ1-1, with D possibly TRBD1 on 5 matching bases. Trimming pared 3 bases from V and 14 bases from J, leaving 19 bases between. The CDR3 has 13 residues. Per the germline V gene, CDR1 is SGHAT and CDR2 is FQNNGV.

This clonotype was found once. The V gene is TRBV19, the J gene TRBJ2-1; D call uncertain. V was clipped by 3 bases and J by 7 bases, with 4 bases between them. The length of the CDR3 is 11 residues. In germline, CDR1 is LNHDA, CDR2 SQIVND (reference sequence). CDR3 bases: TGTGCCAGTAGTATCAAAAATGAGCAGTTCTTC. Protein product: CASSIKNEQFF. Complete variable domain (other parts from reference TRBV19 and TRBJ2-1): DGGITQSPKYLFRKEGQNVTLSCEQNLNHDAMYWYRQDPGQGLRLIYYSQIVNDFQKGDIAEGYSVSREKKESFPLTVTSAQKNPTAFYLCASSIKNEQFFGPGTRLTVL.

Ten or more counts support this clonotype. This chain links TRBV7-8 with TRBJ1-2; D possibly corresponds to TRBD1 (6 bases). Germline CDR1 reads SGHVS; CDR2 reads FQNEAQ. The V end lost 0 bases, the J end lost 5 bases, and 16 bases lay between the germline ends. The CDR3 contains 16 residues. CDR3 in DNA: TGTGCCAGCAGCTTAGCCGGGACCAGGGGTGTATATGGCTACACCTTC. Encoded protein: CASSLAGTRGVYGYTF.

This clonotype was detected many times. The chain links TRBV5-1 to TRBJ2-2; TRBD1 is a possible D gene (5 bases). V was clipped by 5 bases and J by 3 bases, with 11 bases between them. This CDR3 is built from 14 residues. Germline CDR1 and CDR2: SGHRS and YFSETQ. The CDR3 protein is CASRLQTDTGELFF. The DNA of the CDR3 is TGCGCCAGCAGGCTTCAGACAGACACCGGGGAGCTGTTTTTT. Using reference TRBV5-1 and TRBJ2-2 for the parts outside the CDR3, the full variable domain is KAGVTQTPRYLIKTRGQQVTLSCSPISGHRSVSWYQQTPGQGLQFLFEYFSETQRNKGNFPGRFSGRQFSNSRSEMNVSTLELGDSALYLCASRLQTDTGELFFGEGSRLTVL.

The chain is built from TRBV18 and TRBJ2-4; TRBD1 agrees at 7 bases. Losses at the gene ends were 2 bases for V and 8 bases for J; bases not matched to a gene: 6. Germline CDR1 and CDR2: KGHSH and LQKENI. This CDR3 comprises 14 residues. CDR3 in amino acids: CASSPIGGLDIQYF. CDR3 DNA sequence: TGTGCCAGCTCACCAATAGGGGGCTTGGACATTCAGTACTTC.

This clonotype was observed a handful of times. V usage is TRBV20-1 and J usage is TRBJ2-6; D is ambiguous. Germline V CDR1 and CDR2: DFQATT, SNEGSKA (reference sequence). CDR3 size: 14 residues. V lost 0 bases and J 0 bases, leaving 3 bases between the germline ends. The CDR3: CSAREVSGANVLTF. The CDR3, as DNA: TGCAGTGCTAGAGAGGTCTCTGGGGCCAACGTCCTGACTTTC.

In its sample, this clonotype was seen many times. The chain's CDR3 is CASSQMQVDTQYF. DNA for the CDR3: TGTGCCAGCAGCCAAATGCAGGTTGATACGCAGTATTTT. The chain is built from TRBV3-1 and TRBJ2-3, with no clear D. V lost 2 bases and J lost 6, with 9 bases in between. The CDR3 totals 13 residues. Germline V gene data show CDR1 as LGHDT and CDR2 as YNNKEL (reference sequence).

At least ten counts were recorded for this clonotype. CDR3 protein: CASSYWGRPPQETQYF. CDR3 in DNA: TGTGCCAGCAGTTACTGGGGGAGACCGCCCCAGGAGACCCAGTACTTC. The chain couples TRBV6-6 to TRBJ2-5; D tentatively reads TRBD1 or TRBD2 (5 bases each). This CDR3 spans 16 amino acids. V lost 1 base and J 5 bases, leaving 17 bases between the germline ends. Germline CDR1 reads MNHNY; CDR2 reads SVGAGI (reference sequence).